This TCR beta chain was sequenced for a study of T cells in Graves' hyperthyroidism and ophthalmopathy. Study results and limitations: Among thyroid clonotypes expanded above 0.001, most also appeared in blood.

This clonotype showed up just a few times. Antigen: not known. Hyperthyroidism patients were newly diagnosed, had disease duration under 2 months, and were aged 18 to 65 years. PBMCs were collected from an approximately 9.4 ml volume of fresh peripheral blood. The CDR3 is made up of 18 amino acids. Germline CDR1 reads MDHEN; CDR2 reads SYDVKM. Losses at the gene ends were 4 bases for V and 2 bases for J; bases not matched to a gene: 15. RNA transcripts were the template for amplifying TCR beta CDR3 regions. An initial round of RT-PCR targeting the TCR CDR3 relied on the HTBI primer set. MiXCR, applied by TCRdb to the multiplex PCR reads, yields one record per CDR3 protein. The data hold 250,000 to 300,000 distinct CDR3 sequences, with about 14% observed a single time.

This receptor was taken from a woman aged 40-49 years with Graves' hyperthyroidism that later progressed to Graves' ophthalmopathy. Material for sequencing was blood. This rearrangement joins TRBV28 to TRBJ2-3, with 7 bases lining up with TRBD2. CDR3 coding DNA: TGTGCCAGCAGTTCAACCGAACTAGCGTCTATTTACACAGATACGCAGTATTTT. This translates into CASSSTELASIYTDTQYF.